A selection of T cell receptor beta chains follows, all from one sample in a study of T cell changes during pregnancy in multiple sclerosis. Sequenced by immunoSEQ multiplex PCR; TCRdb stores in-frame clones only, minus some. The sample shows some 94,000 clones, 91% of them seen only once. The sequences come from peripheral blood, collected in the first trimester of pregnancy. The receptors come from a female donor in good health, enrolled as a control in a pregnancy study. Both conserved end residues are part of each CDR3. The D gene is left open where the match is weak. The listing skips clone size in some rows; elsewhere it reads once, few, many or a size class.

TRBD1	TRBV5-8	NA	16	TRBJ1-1	TGTGCCAGCAGCTCATACAGGGGGCAAAGGAACACTGAAGCTTTCTTT	CASSSYRGQRNTEAFF
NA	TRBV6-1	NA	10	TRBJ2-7	TGTGCCAGCAGTGCGCGCGAGCAGTACTTC	CASSAREQYF
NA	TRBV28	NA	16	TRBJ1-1	TGTGCCAGCAGTGCTTCGATGAACAGGTTGAACACTGAAGCTTTCTTT	CASSASMNRLNTEAFF
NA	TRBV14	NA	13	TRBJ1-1	TGTGCCAGCAGCCAAGATTTACAGACTGAAGCTTTCTTT	CASSQDLQTEAFF
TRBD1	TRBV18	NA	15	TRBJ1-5	TGTGCCAGCTCTAGCCAGGACAGGGTAGGTCAGCCCCAGCATTTT	CASSSQDRVGQPQHF
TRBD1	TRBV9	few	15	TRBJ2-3	TGTGCCAGCAGCGTCCCGACAGGGGGTCCAGATACGCAGTATTTT	CASSVPTGGPDTQYF
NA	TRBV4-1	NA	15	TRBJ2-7	TGCGCCAGCAGCCTCTCCGGGACTGGGTTCTACGAGCAGTACTTC	CASSLSGTGFYEQYF
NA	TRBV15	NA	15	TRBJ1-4	TGTGCCACCAGCCCTGGCAGGCGGGCTAATGAAAAACTGTTTTTT	CATSPGRRANEKLFF
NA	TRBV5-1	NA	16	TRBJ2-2	TGCGCCAGCAGTCTGGGCAGGGGTAGTAACACCGGGGAGCTGTTTTTT	CASSLGRGSNTGELFF
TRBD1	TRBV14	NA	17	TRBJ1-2	TGTGCCAGCAGCCAAGTACAGGGGGCCCCTCCACCTTATGGCTACACCTTC	CASSQVQGAPPPYGYTF
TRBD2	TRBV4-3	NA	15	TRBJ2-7	TGCGCCAGCAGCCAATTACTAGCGGGTAACTACGAGCAGTACTTC	CASSQLLAGNYEQYF
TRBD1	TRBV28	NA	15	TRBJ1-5	TGTGCCAGCAGTTCAACAGGGGGCGTCTACCAGCCCCAGCATTTT	CASSSTGGVYQPQHF
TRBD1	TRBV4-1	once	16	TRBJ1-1	TGCGCCAGCAGCCAAGCGAATAGGGGGCGAAACACTGAAGCTTTCTTT	CASSQANRGRNTEAFF
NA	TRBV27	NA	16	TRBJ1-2	TGTGCCAGCAGTCCTACTTTTCCAACTGCAGGGGATGGCTACACCTTC	CASSPTFPTAGDGYTF
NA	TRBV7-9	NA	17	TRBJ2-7	TGTGCCAGCAGCTCAACTAGGGGGACTACTCCCCTATGCGAGCAGTACTTC	CASSSTRGTTPLCEQYF
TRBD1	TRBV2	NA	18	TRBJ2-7	TGTGCCAGCAGTGTAGAGTTGTCAGGGGGCTCGGAATACTACGAGCAGTACTTC	CASSVELSGGSEYYEQYF
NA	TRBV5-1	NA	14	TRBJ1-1	TGCGCCAGCAGCTCACAGGGTTGGAACACTGAAGCTTTCTTT	CASSSQGWNTEAFF
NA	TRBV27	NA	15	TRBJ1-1	TGTGCCAGCACCCCTATGGTGGGCACGATCACTGAAGCTTTCTTT	CASTPMVGTITEAFF
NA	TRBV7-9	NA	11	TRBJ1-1	TGTGCCAGCAGCTCCCTCACTGAAGCTTTCTTT	CASSSLTEAFF
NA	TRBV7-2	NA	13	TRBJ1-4	TGTGCCAGCAGCTTAGATGGGGGGGAAAAACTGTTTTTT	CASSLDGGEKLFF
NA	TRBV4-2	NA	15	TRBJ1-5	TGTGCCAGCAGCCAAGATCGAACAGGCTATCAGCCCCAGCATTTT	CASSQDRTGYQPQHF
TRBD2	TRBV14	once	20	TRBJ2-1	TGTGCCAGCAGCCCCAGACCGGGACTAGCGAAAGGGAGCTCCTACAATGAGCAGTTCTTC	CASSPRPGLAKGSSYNEQFF
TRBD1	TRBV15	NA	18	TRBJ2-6	TGTGCCACCAGCAGAGATCGGACAGGCGCATCTGGGGCCAACGTCCTGACTTTC	CATSRDRTGASGANVLTF
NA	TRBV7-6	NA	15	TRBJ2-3	TGTGCCAGCAGCTTAGAGGGGCGGAGCACAGATACGCAGTATTTT	CASSLEGRSTDTQYF
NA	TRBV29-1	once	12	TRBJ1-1	TGCAGCGTTGCGACAGGAAACACTGAAGCTTTCTTT	CSVATGNTEAFF
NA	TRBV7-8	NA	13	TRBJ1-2	TGTGCCAGCAGCTTAGCGGGAGACTATGGCTACACCTTC	CASSLAGDYGYTF
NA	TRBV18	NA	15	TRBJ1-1	TGTGCCAGCTCCAGGGTCCTACAGGAGAACACTGAAGCTTTCTTT	CASSRVLQENTEAFF
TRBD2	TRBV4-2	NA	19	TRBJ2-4	TGTGCCAGCAGCCAAGACTATCGGGCTAGCGGGGGGCATTCAAACATTCAGTACTTC	CASSQDYRASGGHSNIQYF
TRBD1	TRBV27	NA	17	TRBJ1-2	TGTGCCAGCAGTAACCGGGACAGGGGTTGGCTAGTCTATGGCTACACCTTC	CASSNRDRGWLVYGYTF
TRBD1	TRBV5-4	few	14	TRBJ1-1	TGTGCCAGCAGCTTAGAAACAGGGGGGACTGAAGCTTTCTTT	CASSLETGGTEAFF
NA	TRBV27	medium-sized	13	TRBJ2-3	TGTGCCAGCAGTTTATCCGCGGTAGATACGCAGTATTTT	CASSLSAVDTQYF
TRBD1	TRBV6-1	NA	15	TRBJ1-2	TGTGCCAGCAGTGCTCGAAACAGGGGGAATTATGGCTACACCTTC	CASSARNRGNYGYTF
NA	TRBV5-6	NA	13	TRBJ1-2	TGTGCCAGCCTTGGACACGACAACTATGGCTACACCTTC	CASLGHDNYGYTF
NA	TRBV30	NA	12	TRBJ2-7	TGTGCCTGGACCCACGGGGGTAACGAGCAGTACTTC	CAWTHGGNEQYF
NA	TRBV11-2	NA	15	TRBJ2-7	TGTGCCAGCAGCTTAGAGTCCACAGGGCGCTACGAGCAGTACTTC	CASSLESTGRYEQYF
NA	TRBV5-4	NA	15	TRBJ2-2	TGTGCCAGCAGCATCGGACAGACAAACACCGGGGAGCTGTTTTTT	CASSIGQTNTGELFF
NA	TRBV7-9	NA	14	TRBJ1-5	TGTGCCAGCAGCTTAGTGGGCCCCAATCAGCCCCAGCATTTT	CASSLVGPNQPQHF
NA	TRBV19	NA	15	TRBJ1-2	TGTGCCAGTAGTATCCCAGCGAGCCGGAACCATGGCTACACCTTC	CASSIPASRNHGYTF
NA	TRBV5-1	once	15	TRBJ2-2	TGCGCCAGCAGCGCGGCAAAGACTAACACCGGGGAGCTGTTTTTT	CASSAAKTNTGELFF
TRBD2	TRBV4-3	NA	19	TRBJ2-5	TGCGCCAGCAGCCAAGAGTCTTCCACTAGCGGGGGTCACAGGGAGACCCAGTACTTC	CASSQESSTSGGHRETQYF
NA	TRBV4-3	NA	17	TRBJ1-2	TGCGCCAGCAGCCAAGAATGGGGAACAGGGCGGCTCCGTGGCTACACCTTC	CASSQEWGTGRLRGYTF
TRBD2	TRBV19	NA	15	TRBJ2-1	TGTGCCAGTAGTGCTAGCGGGGGGGAATACAATGAGCAGTTCTTC	CASSASGGEYNEQFF
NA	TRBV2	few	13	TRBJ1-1	TGTGCCAGCATGAGGGCCCCGAACACTGAAGCTTTCTTT	CASMRAPNTEAFF
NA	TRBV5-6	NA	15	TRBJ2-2	TGTGCCAGCAGCCCCGTCCGGGGGAGGAACGGGGAGCTGTTTTTT	CASSPVRGRNGELFF
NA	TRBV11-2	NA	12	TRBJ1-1	TGTGCCAGCAGCTCCATGAACACTGAAGCTTTCTTT	CASSSMNTEAFF
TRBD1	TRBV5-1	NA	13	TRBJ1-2	TGCGCCAGCAGAGAAATAACAGGGGTCGGCTACACCTTC	CASREITGVGYTF
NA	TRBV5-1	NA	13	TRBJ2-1	TGCGCCACCAGACCCCACCGGGACAATGAGCAGTTCTTC	CATRPHRDNEQFF
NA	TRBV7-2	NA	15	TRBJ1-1	TGTGCCAGCAGCTTCGCTTCCCAGGGGACCACTGAAGCTTTCTTT	CASSFASQGTTEAFF
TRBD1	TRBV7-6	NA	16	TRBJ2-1	TGTGCCAGCAGCTTAGGTCCGGGACAGGGGGACAATGAGCAGTTCTTC	CASSLGPGQGDNEQFF
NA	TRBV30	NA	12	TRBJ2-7	TGTGCCTGGAGTAGGCAGGCCTACGAGCAGTACTTC	CAWSRQAYEQYF
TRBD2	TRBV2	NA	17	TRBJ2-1	TGTGCCAGCAGTGAGTCGGGACTAGCGGGGGGGTACAATGAGCAGTTCTTC	CASSESGLAGGYNEQFF
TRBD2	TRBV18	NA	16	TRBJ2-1	TGTGCCAGCTCACCACCGAGCGGGGGGCAGCTAGACGAGCAGTTCTTC	CASSPPSGGQLDEQFF
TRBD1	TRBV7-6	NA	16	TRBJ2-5	TGTGCCAGCAGCTTAGCCGGGACAGGGGTGGTGGAGACCCAGTACTTC	CASSLAGTGVVETQYF
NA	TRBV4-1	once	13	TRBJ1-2	TGCGCCAGCAGCCCCGACTCGGACTATGGCTACACCTTC	CASSPDSDYGYTF